Presented here are 24 T cell receptor beta chains from one specimen sequenced in a study of graft-versus-host responses after intestinal transplantation (dated by TCRdb to the early 2020s). The sample's time point label, decoded: cells obtained before transplantation from donor or recipient. In the mixed lymphocyte reactions, roughly 200,000 CFSE-labeled pre-transplant responders were plated with roughly 200,000 irradiated violet-dye-labeled stimulators and cultured for roughly six days. Library creation used the immunoSEQ multiplex PCR assay. The source is immuneACCESS, and TCRdb retained only in-frame sequences with V and J called. Part of the clones is not carried over; for the studies checked, unresolved V genes explain less than half of this, and the remainder is unexplained. This sample gives thousands of clones in total; 33% of them show up just once. 25% to 35% of the sample is held by the ten biggest clonotypes.

The sample consisted of alloreactive CD8+ T cells from a mixed lymphocyte reaction culture, taken before intestinal transplant. According to the study, the label for this sample's cell subset or site signals: CFSE-low proliferating T cells sorted from roughly six-day pre-transplant mixed lymphocyte reaction (GvH or HvG direction). These TCRs come from a human patient who received an intestinal transplant.

V usage is TRBV7-2 and J usage is TRBJ2-7, with D perhaps TRBD2 (6 bases). The CDR3 is made up of 14 amino acids. The germline V gene encodes CDR1 SGHTA and CDR2 FQGNSA. V shed 6 bases and J shed 2 bases, with 14 bases lying between them. The DNA for the CDR3 is TGTGCCAGCAGACTTGGGACGGGAGCCTACGAGCAGTACTTC. Translated, it gives CASRLGTGAYEQYF.

This clone was recorded a few times. This chain links TRBV7-9 with TRBJ1-1, with a tentative D call TRBD1 (6 bases). CDR1 is SEHNR, CDR2 FQNEAQ, per germline (reference sequence). Between the trimmed V and J ends, which lost 0 bases and 4 bases, there was a span of 12 bases. The CDR3 runs to 15 residues. The DNA for the CDR3 is TGTGCCAGCAGCTTAGCAGGGGGGGTTAGCACTGAAGCTTTCTTT. Translating gives CASSLAGGVSTEAFF.

This clone ranks as medium-sized. The V and J genes are TRBV25-1 and TRBJ2-1; D is unresolved. The ends were cut back, 1 base at V and 7 bases at J, with 8 bases in the middle. This CDR3 is built from 13 residues. Germline loops: CDR1 MGHDK, CDR2 SYGVNS. CDR3 amino acids: CASSEWARNEQFF. The CDR3 bases are TGTGCCAGCAGTGAATGGGCACGGAATGAGCAGTTCTTC.

This chain's CDR3 is CASSEVWTGANNQPQHF. The CDR3 DNA sequence: TGTGCCAGCAGTGAAGTTTGGACAGGGGCTAACAATCAGCCCCAGCATTTT. The chain carries TRBV6-1 and TRBJ1-5; 9 bases are a match to TRBD1. This CDR3 spans 17 amino acids. Losses at the gene ends were 1 base for V and 3 bases for J; bases not matched to a gene: 7. CDR1 MNHNS and CDR2 SASEGT come from the germline V gene.

The chain has TRBV7-2 and TRBJ2-5; TRBD1 agrees at 10 bases. V trimming: 2 bases; J trimming: 1 base; junction bases outside the gene matches: 7. CDR3 length: 17 amino acids. The V gene's germline CDR1 is SGHTA and CDR2 FQGNSA. This CDR3 is CASSLLGTGVRQETQYF. The DNA for the CDR3 is TGTGCCAGCAGCTTATTAGGGACAGGGGTCCGCCAAGAGACCCAGTACTTC.

The rearrangement links TRBV9 to TRBJ2-7; D is perhaps TRBD1 (5 bases). Germline V gene lookup returns CDR1 SGDLS and CDR2 YYNGEE. V dropped 0 bases and J dropped 0 bases, with 10 bases sitting between them. CDR3 length: 15 residues. CDR3 sequence: CASSVAAGLSYEQYF. The CDR3 DNA sequence: TGTGCCAGCAGCGTAGCCGCAGGGCTCTCCTACGAGCAGTACTTC.

The chain has TRBV5-1 and TRBJ2-7, with TRBD1 identical over 7 bases. The CDR3 has 15 amino acids. V gave up 4 bases and J gave up 0 bases; unmatched junction bases: 7. The germline V gene has CDR1 SGHRS and CDR2 YFSETQ. The CDR3 loop reads CASSPGTVSSYEQYF. The CDR3 DNA is TGCGCCAGCAGCCCCGGGACAGTGAGCTCCTACGAGCAGTACTTC.

The chain joins TRBV27 to TRBJ2-1; 7 nucleotides line up with TRBD2. Losses at the gene ends were 3 bases for V and 7 bases for J; bases not matched to a gene: 3. Germline assignment: CDR1 MNHEY and CDR2 SMNVEV (reference sequence). This CDR3 is 13 amino acids long. This CDR3 is CASSFAGVNEQFF. The CDR3 DNA reads TGTGCCAGCAGTTTTGCGGGGGTGAATGAGCAGTTCTTC.

V is TRBV7-3 and J is TRBJ2-3; 7 nucleotides match TRBD2. Trimming removed 0 bases from V and 5 bases from J; junction bases left unmatched: 5. The CDR3 spans 15 residues. Germline V gene sequence: CDR1 SGHTA, CDR2 FQGTGA. The CDR3 here is CASSLTGGSLDTQYF. The DNA of the CDR3 is TGTGCCAGCAGCTTAACGGGCGGGAGTTTAGATACGCAGTATTTT.

CDR3 in amino acids: CASSYTSGRYNEQFF. The CDR3 DNA is TGTGCCAGCAGTTACACTAGCGGGAGATACAATGAGCAGTTCTTC. V is TRBV6-5 and J is TRBJ2-1; TRBD2 matches at 11 bases. This CDR3 comprises 15 residues. J was trimmed by 4 bases and V by 2 bases; bases with no gene match: 1. Germline CDR1 reads MNHEY; CDR2 reads SVGAGI.

Within the sample, this clone is medium-sized. The junction does not match germline at one end; this may be a read error. The gene calls are TRBV4-2 and TRBJ2-2; 9 nucleotides match TRBD2. The germline V gene encodes CDR1 LGHNA and CDR2 YNFKEQ. The CDR3 runs to 18 residues. CDR3 sequence: CASSQDPELAGVTWELFF. The DNA for the CDR3 is TGTGCCAGCAGCCAAGATCCAGAGTTAGCGGGGGTCACCTGGGAGCTGTTTTTT.

The J gene is TRBJ1-6, the V gene TRBV5-6, with a weak D call TRBD1 (5 bases). Trimming removed 7 bases at V and 7 bases at J, with 9 bases between. CDR3 length: 12 amino acids. Germline CDR1 reads SGHDT; CDR2 reads YYEEEE. CDR3 nucleotides: TGTGCCAGCGTCCAGGGAAATTCACCCCTCCACTTT. Protein: CASVQGNSPLHF.

This clone was counted only a few times. The chain joins TRBV2 to TRBJ2-7, with 10 bases lining up with TRBD1. The V gene's germline CDR1 is SNHLY and CDR2 FYNNEI. CDR3 length: 16 amino acids. V trimming: 1 base; J trimming: 0 bases; junction bases outside the gene matches: 3. The CDR3 bases are TGTGCCAGCAGTGAAGGGAGGGACAGGGGCTCCTACGAGCAGTACTTC. This gives the protein CASSEGRDRGSYEQYF.

The V gene is TRBV28, the J gene TRBJ1-1; D is unresolved. Per germline, CDR1 MDHEN and CDR2 SYDVKM. The CDR3 runs 14 residues. V dropped 3 bases and J dropped 0 bases, with 8 bases sitting between them. The CDR3: CASSLRQLNTEAFF. In nucleotides, the CDR3 is TGTGCCAGCAGTTTGCGGCAATTGAACACTGAAGCTTTCTTT.

CDR3 residues: CASSIGTASWEKLFF. The CDR3 DNA reads as TGTGCCAGTAGTATTGGGACAGCCAGTTGGGAAAAACTGTTTTTT. The chain is built from TRBV19 and TRBJ1-4; 7 nucleotides align to TRBD1. The CDR3 runs to 15 residues. Germline trimming cut 3 bases from V and 8 bases from J; bases unmatched to any gene: 9. Germline V gene data show CDR1 as LNHDA and CDR2 as SQIVND (reference sequence).

This clone was counted between two and nine times. The V call is TRBV11-1, the J call TRBJ1-1; D might be TRBD1 (6 bases). Per germline, CDR1 SGHAT and CDR2 FQDESV (reference sequence). The CDR3 is 12 residues long. V was shortened by 6 bases and J by 10 bases, with 15 bases between the two germline ends. CDR3 nucleotides: TGTGCCAGCAGGGGCTCAGGGGTCGGAGCTTTCTTT. Encoded protein: CASRGSGVGAFF.

This clone was detected only a few times. The V gene is TRBV11-2, the J gene TRBJ2-1, with D possibly TRBD2 on 9 matching bases. This CDR3 has 17 residues. Trimming stripped 4 bases from V and 5 bases from J, with 21 bases between. Germline loops: CDR1 SGHAT, CDR2 FQNNGV. The CDR3 sequence: CASSSPSGTGFNNEQFF. CDR3 in DNA: TGTGCCAGCAGCTCTCCTAGCGGGACAGGATTTAACAATGAGCAGTTCTTC.

The chain joins TRBV5-1 to TRBJ1-2; tentative D call: TRBD1 (5 bases). CDR1 SGHRS and CDR2 YFSETQ come from the germline V gene. V lost 0 bases and J lost 4, with 13 bases in between. This CDR3 is built from 15 residues. The CDR3 region has the DNA TGCGCCAGCAGCTTGGCCGACAGCCTTTCCTATGGCTACACCTTC. This codes for CASSLADSLSYGYTF.

For the CDR3, the DNA is TGTGCCAGCAGACTCGTGGGGCTCAATGAGCAGTTCTTC. Protein sequence: CASRLVGLNEQFF. The chain couples TRBV27 to TRBJ2-1, with a possible D match to TRBD1 (5 bases). Germline values: CDR1 MNHEY, CDR2 SMNVEV (reference sequence). Deletions cut 6 bases from V and 6 bases from J, with 12 bases between. The CDR3 length is 13 residues.

The chain uses TRBV29-1 and TRBJ2-5; D perhaps matches TRBD1 (5 bases). V was shortened by 3 bases and J by 1 base, with 15 bases between the two germline ends. The V gene's germline CDR1 is SQVTM and CDR2 ANQGSEA. CDR3 size: 15 residues. In DNA, the CDR3 is TGCAGCGTTGATCTGGGGCAGACCCTCCAAGAGACCCAGTACTTC. Protein product: CSVDLGQTLQETQYF. The complete variable domain, with remaining parts taken from reference TRBV29-1 and TRBJ2-5, reads SAVISQKPSRDICQRGTSLTIQCQVDSQVTMMFWYRQQPGQSLTLIATANQGSEATYESGFVIDKFPISRPNLTFSTLTVSNMSPEDSSIYLCSVDLGQTLQETQYFGPGTRLLVL.

This clone came up once. This sequence joins TRBV7-9 and TRBJ2-5; 13 nucleotides agree with TRBD2. The CDR3 consists of 19 residues. J was trimmed by 3 bases and V by 5 bases; bases with no gene match: 15. Germline V lookup: CDR1 SEHNR, CDR2 FQNEAQ (reference sequence). The CDR3 coding sequence is TGTGCCAGCAGCGCCCGACTAGCGGGGGGCCCCATGCCCGAAGAGACCCAGTACTTC. Protein sequence: CASSARLAGGPMPEETQYF. The variable domain in full, with the rest retrieved from reference TRBV7-9 and TRBJ2-5, is DTGVSQNPRHKITKRGQNVTFRCDPISEHNRLYWYRQTLGQGPEFLTYFQNEAQLEKSRLLSDRFSAERPKGSFSTLEIQRTEQGDSAMYLCASSARLAGGPMPEETQYFGPGTRLLVL.

This clone was observed a few times. The rearrangement uses TRBV27 and TRBJ2-7, with 10 bases fitting TRBD2. This CDR3 spans 15 amino acids. Germline loops: CDR1 MNHEY, CDR2 SMNVEV (reference sequence). Germline trimming cut 5 bases from V and 3 bases from J; bases unmatched to any gene: 7. CDR3 nucleotide sequence: TGTGCCAGCAGTGAACCTGGACTAGCGGTCTACGAGCAGTACTTC. This gives the protein CASSEPGLAVYEQYF.

The chain employs TRBV7-9 and TRBJ2-1; TRBD1 aligns across 10 bases. CDR3 length equals 16 residues. J gave up 9 bases and V 0 bases, and 8 bases lay outside the gene matches. CDR1 and CDR2 (germline): SEHNR, FQNEAQ (reference sequence). CDR3 bases: TGTGCCAGCAGCTTAGCGGACAGGGGGGATCGAACTGAGCAGTTCTTC. It translates to CASSLADRGDRTEQFF.

The gene calls are TRBV27 and TRBJ2-7; D not resolved. CDR3 length equals 13 residues. CDR1 is MNHEY and CDR2 is SMNVEV in the germline V gene (reference sequence). Trimming shortened V by 0 bases and J by 7 bases, and 10 bases separated the two germline ends. CDR3: CASSLSRLREQYF. CDR3 DNA sequence: TGTGCCAGCAGTTTATCCCGCCTACGGGAGCAGTACTTC.